Each of the 20 T cell receptor beta chains below was sequenced from the same sample in a study of T cells after yellow fever vaccination. Via MiXCR, TCRdb re-called the 5' RACE reads, giving one row per CDR3 protein. The repertoire includes tens of thousands of distinct CDR3 sequences, roughly 7.3% of them detected once, and 35% to 40% sits in the top ten. Here the sequenced sample was CD8+ T cells sorted from PBMCs, taken 15 days after the yellow fever booster vaccination. All receptors come from a young man who received the YFV17D yellow fever vaccine.

This clonotype was seen more than once but under ten times. The chain has TRBV7-2 and TRBJ2-1, with D unclear. The CDR3 runs 16 residues. V gave up 5 bases and J gave up 2 bases, with 16 bases separating them. The germline gives CDR1 SGHTA, CDR2 FQGNSA. The CDR3 sequence is CASSLTLVSPYNEQFF. The CDR3 nucleotides read TGTGCCAGCAGCCTCACCCTCGTCAGCCCCTACAATGAGCAGTTCTTC.

This clonotype was counted at least ten times. This chain uses TRBV5-1 with TRBJ2-5; D perhaps matches TRBD2 (5 bases). There are 14 residues in the CDR3. Germline V CDR1 and CDR2: SGHRS, YFSETQ. With 4 bases removed from V and 4 bases from J, the gap between germline ends came to 14 bases. The CDR3: CASSPGRGRETQYF. The CDR3 DNA sequence: TGCGCCAGCAGCCCAGGACGAGGGAGAGAGACCCAGTACTTC.

The rearrangement links TRBV7-8 to TRBJ2-3, with D perhaps matching TRBD2 (6 bases). Deletions cut 1 base from V and 0 bases from J, with 14 bases between. The CDR3 covers 17 residues. Germline V gene data show CDR1 as SGHVS and CDR2 as FQNEAQ. Here the CDR3 DNA reads TGTGCCAGCAGCTTAGGTTGGACCGGGACTAGCACAGATACGCAGTATTTT. This codes for CASSLGWTGTSTDTQYF.

The sample holds many counts of this clonotype. The V call is TRBV6-1, the J call TRBJ2-7; D perhaps matches TRBD1 (7 bases). Trimming removed 0 bases from V and 4 bases from J, with 16 bases in between. Germline lookup yields CDR1 MNHNS and CDR2 SASEGT. CDR3 size: 16 residues. The CDR3 loop reads CASSEALWRGQYEQYF. The CDR3 bases are TGTGCCAGCAGTGAAGCGCTATGGAGGGGGCAGTACGAGCAGTACTTC.

This clonotype has ten or more counts. The genes are TRBV12-3 or TRBV12-4 and TRBJ2-3, with D unresolved. The CDR3 extends over 16 amino acids. V was cut by 2 bases and J by 4 bases, with 16 bases left in between. In DNA form, the CDR3 reads TGTGCCAGCAGTTTAAATAGCTGGCTTGAGGCAGATACGCAGTATTTT. It encodes CASSLNSWLEADTQYF.

The gene calls are TRBV12-3 or TRBV12-4 and TRBJ2-2; D gene unclear. The CDR3 totals 12 residues. Deletions cut 7 bases from V and 3 bases from J, with 6 bases between. For the CDR3, the DNA is TGTGCCAGCATTGAGTACACCGGGGAGCTGTTTTTT. It codes for CASIEYTGELFF.

This clonotype was found many times. This chain connects TRBV29-1 to TRBJ2-7, with D possibly TRBD1 on 5 matching bases. Trimming took 1 base from V and 6 from J, leaving 10 bases between them. The CDR3 sequence is 12 residues long. Germline V gives CDR1 SQVTM, CDR2 ANQGSEA. The CDR3 nucleotides are TGCAGCGTTGAAGGGCAGGGCTTCGAGCAGTACTTC. Amino acid sequence: CSVEGQGFEQYF.

A note on this clonotype: A much larger clonotype is one base distant, so this may be a read error. The chain uses TRBV18 and TRBJ1-2; 8 bases align to TRBD1. Germline-derived CDR1 and CDR2 are KGHSH and LQKENI. The J segment lost 7 bases and the V segment lost 5 bases, leaving 6 bases of the junction unmatched. The CDR3 totals 13 residues. This CDR3 is CASSSSGGGGYTF. The CDR3 DNA sequence: TGTGCCAGCTCATCCTCAGGGGGCGGTGGCTACACCTTC.

This clonotype was seen at least ten times. V usage is TRBV5-1 and J usage is TRBJ2-1, with TRBD2 matching over 11 bases. CDR1 SGHRS and CDR2 YFSETQ come from the germline V gene. V was pared by 7 bases and J by 9 bases, with 9 bases of the junction left unmatched. CDR3 length: 14 amino acids. The CDR3 spells CASGLAGGLSEQFF. The CDR3 region has the DNA TGCGCCAGCGGTTTAGCGGGAGGGCTCAGTGAGCAGTTCTTC.

The rearrangement joins TRBV7-9 to TRBJ2-7; maybe TRBD1 (6 bases). Trimming removed 10 bases at V and 2 bases at J, with 21 bases between. Germline V CDR1 and CDR2: SEHNR, FQNEAQ (reference sequence). This CDR3 has 15 amino acids. The DNA of the CDR3 is TGTGCCATCCCGGCGGCCGACAGGCCAACCTACGAGCAGTACTTC. This translates into CAIPAADRPTYEQYF.

In its sample, this clonotype was seen many times. J is TRBJ1-5 and V is TRBV27; 9 bases align to TRBD1. The CDR3 is made up of 16 amino acids. Germline V gives CDR1 MNHEY, CDR2 SMNVEV (reference sequence). J gave up 1 base and V 5 bases, and 6 bases lay outside the gene matches. The DNA for the CDR3 is TGTGCCAGCAGTCCCTGGGACAGGGCGAGCAATCAGCCCCAGCATTTT. It is translated as CASSPWDRASNQPQHF.

This chain connects TRBV4-3 to TRBJ2-3; D is unclear. The CDR3 covers 18 residues. V was trimmed by 1 base and J by 0 bases, leaving 17 bases between them. The germline CDR1 and CDR2 sequences are LGHNA and YSLEER. The CDR3 nucleotides read TGCGCCAGCAGCCAAGCCCCCCCTCCCCCATCCAGCACAGATACGCAGTATTTT. It codes for CASSQAPPPPSSTDTQYF.

This clonotype showed up many times. The rearrangement uses TRBV4-3 and TRBJ1-4; TRBD1 might be the D (5 bases). The length of the CDR3 is 13 residues. V gave up 4 bases and J gave up 8 bases, with 11 bases separating them. The germline CDR1 and CDR2 sequences are LGHNA and YSLEER. CDR3 sequence: CASSLAQGEKLFF. CDR3 coding DNA: TGCGCCAGCAGCCTGGCCCAGGGAGAAAAACTGTTTTTT.

This clonotype was found many times. The V gene is TRBV7-8, the J gene TRBJ2-4, with D possibly being TRBD2 (6 bases). The V and J ends lost 8 bases and 6 bases respectively, with 17 bases between them. The CDR3 totals 14 residues. Germline CDR1 and CDR2: SGHVS and FQNEAQ. CDR3 in amino acids: CASSWAPEGNIQYF. DNA of the CDR3: TGTGCCAGCTCTTGGGCTCCGGAGGGAAACATTCAGTACTTC. The whole variable domain, filled in from reference TRBV7-8 and TRBJ2-4, reads GAGVSQSPRYKVAKRGQDVALRCDPISGHVSLFWYQQALGQGPEFLTYFQNEAQLDKSGLPSDRFFAERPEGSVSTLKIQRTQQEDSAVYLCASSWAPEGNIQYFGAGTRLSVL.

This clonotype showed up many times. V and J are TRBV20-1 and TRBJ2-7; D ambiguous. The germline V and J ends were trimmed by 6 bases and 0 bases, with 9 bases remaining between them. This CDR3 region has 12 residues. The germline CDR1 and CDR2 sequences are DFQATT and SNEGSKA (reference sequence). CDR3 sequence: CSAGLPSYEQYF. The CDR3 DNA is TGCAGTGCAGGCTTGCCCTCCTACGAGCAGTACTTC.

This clonotype has a handful of counts. This chain connects TRBV5-5 to TRBJ2-7; 9 bases fit TRBD2. J was trimmed by 5 bases and V by 0 bases; bases with no gene match: 6. This CDR3 is 15 amino acids long. Germline V lookup: CDR1 SGHKS, CDR2 YYEKEE (reference sequence). CDR3 region: CASSLVGRTSDEQYF. The CDR3 DNA reads TGTGCCAGCAGCTTGGTAGGGCGGACTAGCGACGAGCAGTACTTC.

The rearrangement joins TRBV11-3 to TRBJ2-1; TRBD1 matches at 10 bases. There are 17 residues in the CDR3. Losses at the gene ends were 5 bases for V and 6 bases for J; bases not matched to a gene: 13. The germline gives CDR1 SGHNT, CDR2 YENEEA. This chain's CDR3 is CASSAHHGTGEGNEQFF. DNA of the CDR3: TGTGCCAGCAGCGCGCACCACGGGACAGGGGAAGGCAATGAGCAGTTCTTC.

Worth noting for this clonotype: Being one base from a much bigger clone, this may be a read error. V is TRBV14 and J is TRBJ2-1; TRBD1 aligns across 8 bases. CDR1 is SGHDN, CDR2 FVKESK, per germline. The CDR3 spans 14 residues. The CDR3 is CASSQVTGDNKQFF. The CDR3 nucleotides read TGTGCCAGCAGCCAAGTGACAGGGGACAATAAGCAGTTCTTC.

This clonotype was observed at least ten times. This chain joins TRBV9 and TRBJ2-2, with 10 bases fitting TRBD2. Germline V gene sequence: CDR1 SGDLS, CDR2 YYNGEE. CDR3 size: 17 residues. V shed 0 bases and J 4 bases; nucleotides not matched to a gene: 6. CDR3 coding DNA: TGTGCCAGCAGCGTAGTTCCAGCGGGAGGGATCACCGGGGAGCTGTTTTTT. As protein: CASSVVPAGGITGELFF.

The sample holds many counts of this clonotype. The rearrangement joins TRBV9 to TRBJ1-2; D may be TRBD1 (5 bases). This CDR3 has 17 residues. V lost 4 bases to trimming and J lost 9 bases, with 28 bases between them. Per the germline V gene, CDR1 is SGDLS and CDR2 is YYNGEE. The CDR3 is CASSPRGFSPISMSYTF. The CDR3 DNA follows: TGTGCCAGCAGCCCGCGGGGGTTCTCCCCGATTTCTATGAGCTACACCTTC.